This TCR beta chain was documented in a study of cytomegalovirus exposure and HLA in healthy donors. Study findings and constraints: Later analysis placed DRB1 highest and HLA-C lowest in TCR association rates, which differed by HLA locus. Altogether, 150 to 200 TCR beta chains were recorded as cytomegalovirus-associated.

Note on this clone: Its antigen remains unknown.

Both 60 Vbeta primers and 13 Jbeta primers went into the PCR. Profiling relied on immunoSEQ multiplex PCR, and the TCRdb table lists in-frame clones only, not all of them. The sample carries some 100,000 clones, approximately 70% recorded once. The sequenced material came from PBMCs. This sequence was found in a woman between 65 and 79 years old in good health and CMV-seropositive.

The CDR3 DNA reads as TGCGCCAGCAGCTCTGACAGGGTGGGCACCGGGGAGCTGTTTTTT. It encodes CASSSDRVGTGELFF. The V call is TRBV5-1, the J call TRBJ2-2; 7 bases fit TRBD1. The length of the CDR3 is 15 residues. CDR1 SGHRS and CDR2 YFSETQ come from the germline V gene. Trimming cost V 3 bases and J 4 bases; bases outside gene matches: 6. Looking up the rest from reference TRBV5-1 and TRBJ2-2 gives the full variable domain: KAGVTQTPRYLIKTRGQQVTLSCSPISGHRSVSWYQQTPGQGLQFLFEYFSETQRNKGNFPGRFSGRQFSNSRSEMNVSTLELGDSALYLCASSSDRVGTGELFFGEGSRLTVL.